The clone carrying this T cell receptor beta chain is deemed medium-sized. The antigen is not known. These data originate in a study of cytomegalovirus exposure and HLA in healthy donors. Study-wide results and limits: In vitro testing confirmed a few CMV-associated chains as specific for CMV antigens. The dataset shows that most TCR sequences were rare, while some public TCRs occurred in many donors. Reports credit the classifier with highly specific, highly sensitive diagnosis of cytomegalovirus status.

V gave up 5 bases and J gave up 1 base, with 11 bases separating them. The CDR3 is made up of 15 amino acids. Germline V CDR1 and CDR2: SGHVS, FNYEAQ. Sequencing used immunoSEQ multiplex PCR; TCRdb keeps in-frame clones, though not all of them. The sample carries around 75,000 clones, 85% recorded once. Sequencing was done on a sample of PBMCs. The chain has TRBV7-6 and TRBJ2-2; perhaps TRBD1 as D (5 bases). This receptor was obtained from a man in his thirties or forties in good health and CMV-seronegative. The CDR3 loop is CASSASTENTGELFF. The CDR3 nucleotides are TGTGCCAGCAGCGCCTCGACAGAGAACACCGGGGAGCTGTTTTTT.